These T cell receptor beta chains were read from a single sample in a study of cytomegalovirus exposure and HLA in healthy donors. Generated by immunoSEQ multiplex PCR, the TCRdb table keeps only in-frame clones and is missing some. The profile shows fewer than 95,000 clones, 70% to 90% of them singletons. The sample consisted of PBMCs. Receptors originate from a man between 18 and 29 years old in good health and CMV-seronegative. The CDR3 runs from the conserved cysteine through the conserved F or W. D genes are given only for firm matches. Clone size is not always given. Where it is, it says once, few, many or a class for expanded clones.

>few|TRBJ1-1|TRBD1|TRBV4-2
CASSQLTGGNTEAFF
TGTGCCAGCAGCCAACTGACAGGGGGGAACACTGAAGCTTTCTTT
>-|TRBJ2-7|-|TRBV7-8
CASSPAYEQYF
TGTGCCAGCAGCCCCGCCTACGAGCAGTACTTC
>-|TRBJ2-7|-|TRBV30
CAWSVQDNLSYEQYF
TGTGCCTGGAGTGTCCAGGACAACCTCTCCTACGAGCAGTACTTC
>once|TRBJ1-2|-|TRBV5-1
CASSLEAGYNYGYTF
TGCGCCAGCAGCTTGGAGGCAGGCTATAACTATGGCTACACCTTC
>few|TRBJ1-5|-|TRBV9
CASSVDGQPNQPQHF
TGTGCCAGCAGCGTAGACGGACAACCTAATCAGCCCCAGCATTTT
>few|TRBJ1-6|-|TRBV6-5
CASSSTMSSYNSPLHF
TGTGCCAGCAGTTCTACGATGAGCTCCTATAATTCACCCCTCCACTTT
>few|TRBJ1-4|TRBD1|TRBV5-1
CASSRDSGGEKLFF
TGCGCCAGCAGTCGGGACAGTGGTGGTGAAAAACTGTTTTTT
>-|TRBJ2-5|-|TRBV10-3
CAIRGGPPETQYF
TGTGCCATCAGGGGGGGACCTCCAGAGACCCAGTACTTC
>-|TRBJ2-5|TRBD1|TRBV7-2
CASSRQGALQETQYF
TGTGCCAGCAGCCGACAGGGGGCTCTCCAAGAGACCCAGTACTTC
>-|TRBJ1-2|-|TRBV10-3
CAISRREGDYGYTF
TGTGCCATCAGCCGCAGGGAGGGGGACTATGGCTACACCTTC
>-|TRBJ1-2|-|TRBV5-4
CASSLGTDYGYTF
TGTGCCAGCAGCTTGGGGACAGATTATGGCTACACCTTC
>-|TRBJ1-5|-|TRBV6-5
CASSLHGGQPQHF
TGTGCCAGCAGTTTACATGGAGGGCAGCCCCAGCATTTT
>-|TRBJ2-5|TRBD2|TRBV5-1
CASSSAGGLQETQYF
TGCGCCAGCAGCTCAGCGGGGGGACTCCAAGAGACCCAGTACTTC
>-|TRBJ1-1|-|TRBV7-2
CASSQSRRRNTEAFF
TGTGCCAGCAGCCAGAGCCGACGGAGGAACACTGAAGCTTTCTTT
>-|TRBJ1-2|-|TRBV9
CASSVAPGLGGYTF
TGTGCCAGCAGCGTAGCTCCAGGGCTGGGAGGCTACACCTTC
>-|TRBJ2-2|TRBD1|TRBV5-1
CATNLQGMNTGELFF
TGCGCCACCAACTTACAGGGGATGAACACCGGGGAGCTGTTTTTT
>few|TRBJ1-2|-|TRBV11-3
CASSFPDRGYGYTF
TGTGCCAGCAGCTTTCCTGACAGAGGCTATGGCTACACCTTC
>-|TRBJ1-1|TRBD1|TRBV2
CASVGQGRREAFF
TGTGCCAGCGTGGGACAGGGACGGAGGGAAGCTTTCTTT
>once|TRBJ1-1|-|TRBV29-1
CSVEDLVGRGSAEAFF
TGCAGCGTTGAAGATTTAGTCGGCAGGGGATCGGCTGAAGCTTTCTTT
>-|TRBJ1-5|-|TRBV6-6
CASRLDRYSNQPQHF
TGTGCCAGCAGGCTGGACAGATATAGCAATCAGCCCCAGCATTTT
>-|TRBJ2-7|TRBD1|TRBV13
CASSLVDRGHQYF
TGTGCCAGCAGCTTAGTGGACAGGGGGCACCAGTACTTC
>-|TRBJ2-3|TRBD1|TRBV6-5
CATGRRGQGTDTQYF
TGTGCCACAGGGCGACGGGGACAGGGCACAGATACGCAGTATTTT
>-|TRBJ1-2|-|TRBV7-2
CASSFAGGRSNYGYTF
TGTGCCAGCAGCTTTGCGGGAGGGAGGTCTAACTATGGCTACACCTTC
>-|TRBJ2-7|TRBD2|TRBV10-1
CASSAGSGAVEQYF
TGCGCCAGCAGTGCGGGAAGCGGGGCTGTGGAGCAGTACTTC
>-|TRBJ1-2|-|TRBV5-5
CASSPGVESSQRYGYTF
TGTGCCAGCTCGCCCGGGGTCGAAAGTAGCCAGCGGTATGGCTACACCTTC
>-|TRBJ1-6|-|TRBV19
CASSIWEPNSPLHF
TGTGCCAGTAGTATCTGGGAGCCCAATTCACCCCTCCACTTT
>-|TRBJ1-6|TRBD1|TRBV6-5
CASRFTGQDITPLHF
TGTGCCAGCAGATTCACGGGACAGGACATCACGCCCCTCCACTTT
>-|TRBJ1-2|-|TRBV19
CASRSPGHRNYGYTF
TGTGCCAGTCGCAGTCCAGGGCATCGGAACTATGGCTACACCTTC
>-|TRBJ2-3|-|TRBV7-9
CASSLEPDTQYF
TGTGCCAGCAGCTTAGAGCCAGATACGCAGTATTTT
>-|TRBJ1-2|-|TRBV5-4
CASSVGQDYGYTF
TGTGCCAGCAGCGTGGGACAAGACTATGGCTACACCTTC
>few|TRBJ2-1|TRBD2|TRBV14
CASSRGTSGGWGNEQFF
TGTGCCAGCAGCCGCGGGACTAGCGGGGGCTGGGGCAATGAGCAGTTCTTC
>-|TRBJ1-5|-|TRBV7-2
CASGRGSNQPQHF
TGTGCCAGCGGAAGGGGGAGCAATCAGCCCCAGCATTTT
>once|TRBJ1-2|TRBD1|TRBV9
CASSAFTGGGNYGYTF
TGTGCCAGCAGCGCATTTACAGGGGGCGGGAACTATGGCTACACCTTC
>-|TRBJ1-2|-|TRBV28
CASRPTANYGYTF
TGTGCCAGCAGACCGACAGCTAACTATGGCTACACCTTC
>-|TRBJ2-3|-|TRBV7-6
CASSLGGWGVDWDTQYF
TGTGCCAGCAGCTTAGGGGGATGGGGGGTAGACTGGGATACGCAGTATTTT
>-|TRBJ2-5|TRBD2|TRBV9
CASSVSGGALWETQYF
TGTGCCAGCAGCGTTAGCGGGGGGGCCTTATGGGAGACCCAGTACTTC
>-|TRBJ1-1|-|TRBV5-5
CASSTLTSSTEAFF
TGTGCCAGCAGCACGCTGACTAGTTCCACTGAAGCTTTCTTT
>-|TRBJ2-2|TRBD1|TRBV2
CASKRDRENTGELFF
TGTGCCAGCAAAAGGGACAGGGAGAACACCGGGGAGCTGTTTTTT
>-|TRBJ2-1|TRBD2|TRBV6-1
CASSESAGGLASYNEQFF
TGTGCCAGCAGTGAAAGCGCGGGGGGGCTCGCAAGTTACAATGAGCAGTTCTTC
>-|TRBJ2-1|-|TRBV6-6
CASSLGHTAGINEQFF
TGTGCCAGCAGTCTGGGACACACCGCTGGGATCAATGAGCAGTTCTTC
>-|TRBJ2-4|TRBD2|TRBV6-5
CASSLAGLKNIQYF
TGTGCCAGCAGCCTAGCGGGACTTAAAAACATTCAGTACTTC
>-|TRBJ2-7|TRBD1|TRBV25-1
CASSPFGTGGSYEQYF
TGTGCCAGCAGTCCTTTTGGGACAGGGGGATCCTACGAGCAGTACTTC
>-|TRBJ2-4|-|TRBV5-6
CASSLGTALAKNIQYF
TGTGCCAGCAGCTTAGGCACAGCTTTAGCCAAAAACATTCAGTACTTC
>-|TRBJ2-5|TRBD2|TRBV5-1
CASSLAAGGGRGETQYF
TGCGCCAGCAGCTTGGCCGCGGGCGGGGGAAGAGGAGAGACCCAGTACTTC
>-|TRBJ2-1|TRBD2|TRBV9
CASSVASGGDYNEQFF
TGTGCCAGCAGCGTAGCTAGCGGGGGGGACTACAATGAGCAGTTCTTC
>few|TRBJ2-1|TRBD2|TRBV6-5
CASSRQTSVHEQFF
TGTGCCAGCAGCCGGCAGACTAGCGTCCATGAGCAGTTCTTC
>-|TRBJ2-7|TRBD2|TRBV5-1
CASSLGLAASYEQYF
TGCGCCAGCAGCTTGGGACTAGCGGCCTCCTACGAGCAGTACTTC
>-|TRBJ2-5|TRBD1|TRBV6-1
CASTLGTGKRETQYF
TGTGCCAGCACCCTAGGGACAGGGAAGAGAGAGACCCAGTACTTC
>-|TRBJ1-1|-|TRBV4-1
CASSLGGSQNTEAFF
TGCGCCAGCAGCCTCGGGGGGTCACAGAACACTGAAGCTTTCTTT
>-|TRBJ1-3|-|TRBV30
CAWNQVISGNTIYF
TGTGCCTGGAATCAGGTCATCTCTGGAAACACCATATATTTT